This TCR beta chain was captured by sequencing in a study of naive and memory T cell subsets (dated by TCRdb to about 2017). Background on the whole study: The study applied an open-source, UMI-based TCR alpha and beta sequencing pipeline to sorted naive and memory peripheral blood T cell subsets. Complete agreement was observed between the functional CMV T cell responses and the IgG serology results. RNA was DNase-treated and reverse transcribed with TCR constant-region primers, mostly using SuperScript III.

On the study overall, not on this receptor specifically: RNA-based TCR counts may be affected by expression changes linked to T cell activation and differentiation. TCR abundance followed a power law with an exponent that was different for naive and memory subsets but consistent across the three individuals. The repertoire findings for the naive and memory subsets could not be validated against a ground truth because none was available. In both CD4 and CD8 cells, a rise in Gini index and a fall in Shannon and inverse Simpson diversity were observed from naive through CM, EM and EMRA. After error correction, only a single occurrence was seen for over 90% of naive TCR sequences, so much steeper abundance distributions were produced than in memory subsets. Each clonotype was defined as a single alpha or beta chain sequence rather than as a paired alpha/beta receptor.

This clonotype appeared a few times. No antigen is known for it. One base away there is no much larger clone; base qualities are not given. The protocol used for the library was UMI-ligation and nested PCR. The beta constant-region primer consisted of an equimolar mixture of two oligonucleotides that together covered TRBC1 and TRBC2. A single-stranded oligonucleotide bearing the SP2 primer plus a 12-nucleotide UMI was ligated onto the 3' end of the cDNA by T4 RNA ligase 1. The ligated cDNA went through four rounds of PCR with nested alpha and beta constant-region primers together with the SP2 primer. Incubation of the ligation reaction lasted about 20-25 hours at 16 degrees C. PCR2 was typically performed as a SYBR Green qPCR and was stopped at a predetermined threshold so that over-amplification was prevented. Every purification after the first one was done using Agencourt AMPure XP magnetic beads. Libraries were quantified by Qubit and checked on a TapeStation, where a main peak was expected near 650 bp. Pooled libraries were sequenced on an Illumina MiSeq using v2 2x251 paired-end kits, and typically about 0.95-2.3 million reads were obtained per sample. Each sample's library went into the pool at roughly 4 nM, and roughly 4.5-7.5% PhiX was added to help with cluster recognition. The authors' pipeline ran thus. V and J genes were assigned to Demultiplexor-processed FASTQ reads by Decombinator through tag matching, with a single base-pair mismatch being allowed. Collapsinator used UMIs to correct both sequencing errors and frequency errors arising from PCR heterogeneity. CDR3Translator translated TCRs and extracted CDR3s from the conserved cysteine to the FGXG phenylalanine, flagging non-productive sequences. Repertoires were subsampled to equal numbers of UMI-defined TCRs before Gini, Shannon entropy and inverse Simpson indices were calculated. Clonotype abundance distributions were fitted to a power law by maximum likelihood within the linear range. When run on a single naive CD8 sample, MIGEC and the pipeline yielded similar UMI counts, similar unique TCR numbers and similar clonal distributions. The repertoires were searched for 5,500 to 7,500 CMV-associated CDR3 sequences that had been compiled from VDJdb and a published dataset. TCRdb reanalyzed the raw reads on its own, using fastp at Q25 for trimming and MiXCR for clone calling, and kept in-frame beta chains. Rows are unified per CDR3 protein, each entry keeping the most common DNA and genes. TCRdb's processing, not the authors' own work, is the source of the V and J calls. A total of tens of thousands of distinct CDR3 sequences appear in this sample, 13% of them only once. Approximately 0.94% of the sample is taken by the ten largest.

Separate amplification of TCR alpha and beta chain libraries was performed from the second PCR step onward. Donor CMV status was determined by IFNgamma production from CD4+ T cells after overnight stimulation of fresh PBMCs with CMV viral lysate. Using Miltenyi beads, CD4 T cells were first positively selected, and CD8 T cells were then positively selected from the CD4-negative fraction. Cells were stained for CD3, CD4, CD8, CD45RA, CD27 and a live/dead dye and were sorted on a BD Aria II into four subsets based on CD45RA and CD27. A few healthy volunteers provided blood, and the blood of each volunteer was split into CD4 and CD8 T cells and then into four differentiation subsets. Around 130 ml of peripheral blood was taken from each donor, and PBMC were separated by density-gradient centrifugation on Ficoll-Paque PLUS. Sorted cells were lysed in RLT buffer, and RNA was extracted with a Qiagen RNeasy kit and stored at -80°C.

This receptor was identified in a human donor in good health. The sequenced sample was central memory CD4+ T cells from blood. This sample's cell subset or site label indicates: central memory, CD45RA- CD27+.

The CDR3 has the sequence CASSQVLYQETQYF. In nucleotides, the sequence is TGCGCCAGCAGCCAAGTTTTGTACCAAGAGACCCAGTACTTC. The sequence links TRBV4-1 to TRBJ2-5; the D gene cannot be resolved reliably. The germline V gene provides CDR1 MGHRA and CDR2 YSYEKL. V is shortened by 1 base, J by 0 bases, and the region joining them spans 6 bases. Counted from cysteine to phenylalanine, this CDR3 has 14 amino acids. The sequence is cut down to CDR3 DNA, 42 bases in frame from base 1.